The clone carrying this T cell receptor beta chain was counted only a few times. Its antigen remains unknown. This specimen comes from a study of breast tumors, draining lymph nodes, adjacent tissues. Findings and caveats of the study: Most tumor T cells seemingly derive from lymph node, then expand in tumor. Tumor T cell lymph node origin was a supported hypothesis, not proven. Tumors had less TCR diversity than lymph nodes, more than nontumor tissue.

TCRdb itself ran the multiplex PCR reads through MiXCR, one entry per CDR3 protein. The data show approximately 300,000 distinct CDR3 sequences, more than 30% seen once. Germline V gene lookup returns CDR1 MNHEY and CDR2 SVGAGI. The CDR3 has 17 residues. V lost 0 bases and J lost 6; bases outside the gene matches: 10. Axillary draining lymph nodes of breast cancer patients supplied the node samples. The chain employs TRBV6-5 and TRBJ2-1; 8 bases map to TRBD2. The sample comprised axillary lymph node tissue. The sequence derives from a female donor with breast cancer. Some clones in this sample may be carry-over from other donors' samples. CDR3 nucleotide sequence: TGTGCCAGCAGTTACTCGAACCGGGGGGGGTATGGCAATGAGCAGTTCTTC. Protein sequence: CASSYSNRGGYGNEQFF.